This T cell receptor (beta chain) was sequenced for a study of blood T cells in healthy people across ages. Whole-study results and caveats: The unknown donor CMV status may have confounded expanded clonotype changes. More naive CD4+ cells and higher diversity marked long-lived donors relative to aged donors.

Together with a sample-barcoded 5' primer, a J-beta primer mix was included in a second PCR lasting roughly 6 to 12 cycles. TCRdb re-called the 5' RACE reads with MiXCR, one entry per CDR3 protein. This sample has roughly 1.7 million distinct CDR3 sequences, with 30% to 35% found just once. The study drew donors from healthy Caucasian individuals in Russia aged about 6 to 95. Germline V gives CDR1 SGDLS, CDR2 YYNGEE. The CDR3 contains 15 residues. Trimming left V 1 base short and J 2 bases short, with 13 bases between. Remarks on this clonotype: The antigen is not known.

The sequenced sample was blood. The rearrangement uses TRBV9 and TRBJ2-7; perhaps TRBD2 as D (6 bases). This TCR derives from a woman aged 25 to 39 in good health. The CDR3 DNA is TGTGCCAGCAGCGTAATCCCGGGAGACCCCTACGAGCAGTACTTC. This translates into CASSVIPGDPYEQYF.